This T cell receptor beta chain emerged from a study of memory CD4+ T cells and cytomegalovirus serostatus. General study results and limits: CMV serostatus prediction reached median AUC around 0.94, or 0.89 with US-trained model.

Generated by immunoSEQ multiplex PCR, the TCRdb table keeps only in-frame clones and is missing some. Of some 48,000 clones in the sample, 75% to 85% were seen once. The sort gate was single viable CD3+CD4+CD8-CD45RO+ cells for memory CD4+ T cells. Serostatus was set by detecting CMV pp150, pp28, p38, p52 IgG. CD4+ T cells were isolated by positive magnetic selection. Comment on this clone: Its antigen is not identified.

The CDR3 extends over 18 amino acids. V was clipped by 2 bases and J by 0 bases, with 17 bases between them. Per germline, CDR1 SEHNR and CDR2 FQNEAQ (reference sequence). This sequence was found in an adult in good health and CMV-seronegative. The chain has TRBV7-9 and TRBJ2-4; D may be TRBD2 (6 bases). Sequencing was carried out using memory CD4+ T cells from blood. The CDR3 nucleotides read TGTGCCAGCAGCTTAAGTGAGGAGGGAACCCTAGCCAAAAACATTCAGTACTTC. Its protein product is CASSLSEEGTLAKNIQYF.